This T cell receptor (beta chain) emerged from a study of cytomegalovirus exposure and HLA in healthy donors. Study in general: An earlier analysis found some 100 million unique TCR beta sequences from about 179 million T cells.

The study, taken as a whole, reports: With high specificity and sensitivity, the classifier reportedly diagnosed cytomegalovirus status. Most of the CMV-associated TCR beta chains (in a later analysis) appeared to be HLA-restricted. Judged likely to be a sequencing artifact was a cluster of highly shared sequence variants.

The PCR contained 60 Vbeta and 13 Jbeta primers. The data were produced by immunoSEQ multiplex PCR, yet TCRdb's version contains in-frame clones alone and is incomplete. In the table there are about 160,000 clones, 75% to 90% of which are singletons. CDR3 length: 13 amino acids. After removal of 9 bases from V and 3 bases from J, the junction contained 4 bases not matched to a gene. Germline assignment: CDR1 LNHDA and CDR2 SQIVND (reference sequence). A remark on this clone: Antigen unknown.

This TCR derives from a woman younger than 35 in good health and CMV-seronegative. The sequenced sample consisted of PBMCs. The V and J genes are TRBV19 and TRBJ1-2; TRBD1 aligns across 10 bases. CDR3 nucleotides: TGTGCCAGCCGACAGGGGGCCTACTATGGCTACACCTTC. This codes for CASRQGAYYGYTF.